The 3 T cell receptor beta chains below all came from one sample that was sequenced in a study of blood T cell repertoires in COVID-19. Sequencing used immunoSEQ multiplex PCR; TCRdb keeps in-frame clones, though not all of them. This sample has 85,000 to 120,000 clones, with around 86% found just once. Sequencing used peripheral blood. The receptors derive from a man aged 45-65 years with active or convalescent COVID-19.

The chain carries TRBV4-3 and TRBJ2-5; 13 nucleotides line up with TRBD2. This CDR3 is built from 17 residues. J gave up 4 bases and V 1 base, and 6 bases lay outside the gene matches. CDR1 and CDR2 (germline): LGHNA, YSLEER. The CDR3 DNA reads TGCGCCAGCAGCCAAGTGAGGACTAGCGGGGGTTCAGAGACCCAGTACTTC. Encoded protein: CASSQVRTSGGSETQYF.

The chain carries TRBV18 and TRBJ1-1, with 8 bases matching TRBD1. This CDR3 contains 15 residues. Germline V gives CDR1 KGHSH, CDR2 LQKENI. V shed 3 bases, J shed 3 bases, and the junction held 6 bases outside the gene matches. CDR3 sequence (DNA): TGTGCCAGCTCACCCCTGACAGGGGCTGACACTGAAGCTTTCTTT. This encodes CASSPLTGADTEAFF.

This clone was counted only a few times. The rearrangement uses TRBV15 and TRBJ1-2; 8 positions agree with TRBD1. V lost 0 bases to trimming and J lost 4 bases; unmatched junction nucleotides: 7. This CDR3 is 16 amino acids long. Looked up from germline, CDR1 is LNHNV and CDR2 is YYDKDF (reference sequence). The CDR3 spells CATSRDLAGGLYGYTF. The CDR3 DNA follows: TGTGCCACCAGCAGAGATTTGGCAGGGGGCCTCTATGGCTACACCTTC.